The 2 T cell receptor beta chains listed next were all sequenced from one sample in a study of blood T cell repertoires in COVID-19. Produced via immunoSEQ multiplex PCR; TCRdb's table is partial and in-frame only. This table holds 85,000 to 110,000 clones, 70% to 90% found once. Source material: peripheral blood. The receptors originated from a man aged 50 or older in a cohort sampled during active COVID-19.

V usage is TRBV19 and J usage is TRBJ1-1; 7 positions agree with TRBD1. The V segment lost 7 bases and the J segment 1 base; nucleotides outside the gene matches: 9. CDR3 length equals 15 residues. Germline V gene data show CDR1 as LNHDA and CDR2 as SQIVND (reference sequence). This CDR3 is CASKVLGTANTEAFF. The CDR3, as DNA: TGTGCCAGTAAGGTTTTGGGGACAGCGAACACTGAAGCTTTCTTT.

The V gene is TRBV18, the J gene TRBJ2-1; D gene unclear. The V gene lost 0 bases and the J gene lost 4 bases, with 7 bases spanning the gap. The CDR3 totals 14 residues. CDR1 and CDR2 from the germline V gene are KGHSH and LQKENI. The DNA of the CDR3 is TGTGCCAGCTCACCACCCTCCGGGTACAATGAGCAGTTCTTC. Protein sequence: CASSPPSGYNEQFF. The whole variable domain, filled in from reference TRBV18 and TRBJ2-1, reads NAGVMQNPRHLVRRRGQEARLRCSPMKGHSHVYWYRQLPEEGLKFMVYLQKENIIDESGMPKERFSAEFPKEGPSILRIQQVVRGDSAAYFCASSPPSGYNEQFFGPGTRLTVL.